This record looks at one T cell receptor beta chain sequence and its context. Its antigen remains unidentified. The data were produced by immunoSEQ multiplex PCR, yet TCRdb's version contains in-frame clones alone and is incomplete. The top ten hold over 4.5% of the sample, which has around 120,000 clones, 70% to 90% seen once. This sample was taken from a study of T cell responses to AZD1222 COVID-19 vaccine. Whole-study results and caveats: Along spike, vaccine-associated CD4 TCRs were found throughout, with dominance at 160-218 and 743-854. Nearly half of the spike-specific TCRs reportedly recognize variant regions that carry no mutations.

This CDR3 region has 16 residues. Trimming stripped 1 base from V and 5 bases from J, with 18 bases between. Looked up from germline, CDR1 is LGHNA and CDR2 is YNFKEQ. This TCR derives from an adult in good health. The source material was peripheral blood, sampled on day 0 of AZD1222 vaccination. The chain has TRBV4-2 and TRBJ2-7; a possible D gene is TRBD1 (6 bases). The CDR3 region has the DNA TGTGCCAGCAGCCAAGGCCCCGTGGGGGCGGAAGACGAGCAGTACTTC. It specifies CASSQGPVGAEDEQYF.